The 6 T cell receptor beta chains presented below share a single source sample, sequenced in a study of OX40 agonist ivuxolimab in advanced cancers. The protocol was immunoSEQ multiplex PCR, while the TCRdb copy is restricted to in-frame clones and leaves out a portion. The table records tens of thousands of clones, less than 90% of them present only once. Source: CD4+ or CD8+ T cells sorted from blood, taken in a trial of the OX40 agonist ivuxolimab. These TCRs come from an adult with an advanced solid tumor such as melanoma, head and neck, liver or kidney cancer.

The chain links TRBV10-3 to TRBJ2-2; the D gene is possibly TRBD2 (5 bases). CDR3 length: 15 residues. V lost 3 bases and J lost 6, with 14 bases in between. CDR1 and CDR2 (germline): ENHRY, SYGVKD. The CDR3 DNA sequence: TGTGCCATCAGTGAACAAGTTAGTAGCGCCGGGGAGCTGTTTTTT. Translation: CAISEQVSSAGELFF.

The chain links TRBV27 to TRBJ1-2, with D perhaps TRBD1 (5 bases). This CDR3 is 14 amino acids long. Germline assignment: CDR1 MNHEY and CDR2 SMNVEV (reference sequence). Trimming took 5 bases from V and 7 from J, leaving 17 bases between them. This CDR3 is CASSTQSRESGYTF. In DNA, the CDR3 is TGTGCCAGCAGTACACAAAGCAGGGAATCTGGCTACACCTTC.

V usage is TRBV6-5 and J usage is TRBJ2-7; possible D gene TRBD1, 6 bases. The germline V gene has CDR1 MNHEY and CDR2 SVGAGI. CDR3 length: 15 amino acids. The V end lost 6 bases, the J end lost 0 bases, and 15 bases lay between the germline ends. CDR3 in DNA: TGTGCCAGCAGGGGGGCTTGGAGCGGCTCCTACGAGCAGTACTTC. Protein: CASRGAWSGSYEQYF.

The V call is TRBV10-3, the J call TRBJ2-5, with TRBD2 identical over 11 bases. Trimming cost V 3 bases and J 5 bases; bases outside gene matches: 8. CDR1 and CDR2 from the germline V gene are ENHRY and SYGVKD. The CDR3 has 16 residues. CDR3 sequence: CAISDRRLAGWETQYF. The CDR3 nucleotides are TGTGCCATCAGTGACCGTAGACTAGCGGGGTGGGAGACCCAGTACTTC.

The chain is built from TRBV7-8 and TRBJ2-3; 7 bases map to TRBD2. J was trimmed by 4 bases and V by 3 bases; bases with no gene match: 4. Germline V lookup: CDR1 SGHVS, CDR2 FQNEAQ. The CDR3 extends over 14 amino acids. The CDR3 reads CASSLGREPDTQYF. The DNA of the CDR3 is TGTGCCAGCAGCTTGGGGCGGGAGCCAGATACGCAGTATTTT.

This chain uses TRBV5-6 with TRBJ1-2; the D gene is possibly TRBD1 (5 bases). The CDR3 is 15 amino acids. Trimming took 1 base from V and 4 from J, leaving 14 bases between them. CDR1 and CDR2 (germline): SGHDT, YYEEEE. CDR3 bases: TGTGCCAGCAGCTTGTTTTCTTCTGGGGGCTATGGCTACACCTTC. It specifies CASSLFSSGGYGYTF.